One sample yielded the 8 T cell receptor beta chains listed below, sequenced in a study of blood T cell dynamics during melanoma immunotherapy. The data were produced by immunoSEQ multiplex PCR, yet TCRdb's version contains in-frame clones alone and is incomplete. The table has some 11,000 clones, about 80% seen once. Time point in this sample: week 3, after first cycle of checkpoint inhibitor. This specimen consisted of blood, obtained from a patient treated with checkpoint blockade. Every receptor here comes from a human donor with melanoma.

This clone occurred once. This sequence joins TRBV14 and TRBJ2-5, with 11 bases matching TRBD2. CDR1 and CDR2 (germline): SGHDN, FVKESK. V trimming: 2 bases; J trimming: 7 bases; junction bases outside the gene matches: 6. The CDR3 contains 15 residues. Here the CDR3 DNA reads TGTGCCAGCAGCCAACGACTAGCGGGAATCGGGACCCAGTACTTC. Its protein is CASSQRLAGIGTQYF.

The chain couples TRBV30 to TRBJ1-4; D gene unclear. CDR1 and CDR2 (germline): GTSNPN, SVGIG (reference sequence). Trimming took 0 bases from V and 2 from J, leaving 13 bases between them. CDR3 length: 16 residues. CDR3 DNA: TGTGCCTGGAGTGTTGTAGGGCCGAGGACTAATGAAAAACTGTTTTTT. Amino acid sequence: CAWSVVGPRTNEKLFF.

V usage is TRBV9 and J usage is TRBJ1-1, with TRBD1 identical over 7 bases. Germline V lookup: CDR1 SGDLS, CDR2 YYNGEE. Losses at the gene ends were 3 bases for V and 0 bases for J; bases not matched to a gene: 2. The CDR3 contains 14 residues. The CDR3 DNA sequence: TGTGCCAGCAGCGAGACAGGGATGAACACTGAAGCTTTCTTT. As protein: CASSETGMNTEAFF.

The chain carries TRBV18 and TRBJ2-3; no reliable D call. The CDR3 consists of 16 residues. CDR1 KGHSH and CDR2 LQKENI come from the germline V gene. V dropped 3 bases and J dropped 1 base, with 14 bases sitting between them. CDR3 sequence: CASSPTEQWGTDTQYF. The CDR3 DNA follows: TGTGCCAGCTCACCTACGGAGCAGTGGGGCACAGATACGCAGTATTTT.

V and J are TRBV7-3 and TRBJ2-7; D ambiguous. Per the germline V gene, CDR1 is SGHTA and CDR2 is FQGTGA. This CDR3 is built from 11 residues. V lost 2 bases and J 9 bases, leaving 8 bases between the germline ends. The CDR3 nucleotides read TGTGCCAGCAGCTTAGGCCCGGGGCAGTACTTC. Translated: CASSLGPGQYF. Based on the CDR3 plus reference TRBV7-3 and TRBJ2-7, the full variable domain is GAGVSQTPSNKVTEKGKYVELRCDPISGHTALYWYRQSLGQGPEFLIYFQGTGAADDSGLPNDRFFAVRPEGSVSTLKIQRTERGDSAVYLCASSLGPGQYFGPGTRLTVT.

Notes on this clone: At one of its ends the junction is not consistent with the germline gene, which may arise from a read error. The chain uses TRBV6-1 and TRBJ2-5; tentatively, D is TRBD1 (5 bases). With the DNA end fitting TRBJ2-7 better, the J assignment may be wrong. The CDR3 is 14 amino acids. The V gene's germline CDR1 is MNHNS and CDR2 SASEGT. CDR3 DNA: TGTGCCATCAGTGAAATTCAGGGTACCTACGAGCAGTACTTC. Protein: CAISEIQGTYEQYF.

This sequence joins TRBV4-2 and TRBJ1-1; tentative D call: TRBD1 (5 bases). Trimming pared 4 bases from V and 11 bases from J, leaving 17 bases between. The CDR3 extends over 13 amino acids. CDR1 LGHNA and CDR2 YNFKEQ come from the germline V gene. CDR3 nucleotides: TGTGCCAGCAGCCCACTGGCCGGGGGTTATGCTTTCTTT. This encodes CASSPLAGGYAFF.

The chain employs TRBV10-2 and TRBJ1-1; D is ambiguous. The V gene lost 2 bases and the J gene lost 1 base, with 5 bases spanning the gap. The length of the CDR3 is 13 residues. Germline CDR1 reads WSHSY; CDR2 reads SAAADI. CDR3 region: CASSEQENTEAFF. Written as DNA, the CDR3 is TGCGCCAGCAGTGAGCAGGAGAACACTGAAGCTTTCTTT.